The rows below give T cell receptor beta chains drawn from one sample of a study of shared clonotypes between healthy human individuals. TCRdb's table, derived via immunoSEQ multiplex PCR, lists solely in-frame clones and lacks some. The sample lists 2 million to 2.5 million clones; less than 95% were seen once. Sequenced sample: naive CD4+ T cells from PBMCs. The receptors were sampled from a man aged 18 to 30 in good health. Some clones in this sample may be carry-over from other donors' samples. Each CDR3 is given with its conserved first and last residue. D genes are given only for firm matches. A clone size is listed for some rows: how often the clone was seen (once, few, many), or a class if it is expanded.

d_call clone_size j_call v_call cdr3_length cdr3_aa cdr3_nt
TRBD1 once TRBJ1-2 TRBV25-1 13 CASSQTGDYGYTF TGTGCCAGCAGTCAGACAGGGGACTATGGCTACACCTTC
TRBD2 . TRBJ2-1 TRBV7-3 17 CASSLGLAGATGNEQFF TGTGCCAGCAGCCTTGGACTAGCGGGAGCTACGGGTAATGAGCAGTTCTTC
. . TRBJ1-6 TRBV13 14 CASSLGRAGESLHF TGTGCCAGCAGCTTAGGACGGGCCGGCGAGTCCCTCCACTTT
TRBD2 . TRBJ2-2 TRBV29-1 14 CSVGRGHNTGELFF TGCAGCGTGGGGAGGGGCCACAACACCGGGGAGCTGTTTTTT
TRBD2 once TRBJ2-1 TRBV6-5 15 CASSRPSGRDNEQFF TGTGCCAGCAGCCGTCCTAGCGGGAGGGACAATGAGCAGTTCTTC
TRBD1 . TRBJ2-1 TRBV28 14 CASRIAGGYNEQFF TGTGCCAGCAGAATCGCAGGGGGCTACAATGAGCAGTTCTTC
TRBD1 . TRBJ1-6 TRBV28 13 CASRWDRDSPLHF TGTGCCAGCAGGTGGGACAGAGACTCACCCCTCCACTTT
. . TRBJ2-1 TRBV5-1 15 CASSLGQGSYNEQFF TGCGCCAGCAGCTTGGGTCAGGGCTCCTACAATGAGCAGTTCTTC
. . TRBJ2-3 TRBV15 15 CATSRETLDTDTQYF TGTGCCACCAGCAGAGAGACCCTAGACACAGATACGCAGTATTTT
. . TRBJ2-3 TRBV7-9 15 CASSFFSLNTDTQYF TGTGCCAGCAGCTTCTTCAGCCTAAACACAGATACGCAGTATTTT
. . TRBJ1-2 TRBV18 13 CASSHSPVYGYTF TGTGCCAGCTCTCACAGTCCAGTATATGGCTACACCTTC
TRBD1 . TRBJ2-1 TRBV7-8 17 CASSFRSRDRDNDEQFF TGTGCCAGCAGCTTTCGGTCCCGGGACAGGGACAACGATGAGCAGTTCTTC
. . TRBJ1-1 TRBV28 11 CASSYRAEAFF TGTGCCAGCAGCTATAGGGCTGAAGCTTTCTTT
. . TRBJ1-2 TRBV5-1 14 CASSTGIVNYGYTF TGCGCCAGCAGCACAGGGATAGTTAACTATGGCTACACCTTC
TRBD2 . TRBJ2-1 TRBV4-2 19 CASSRRGGTSERTYNEQFF TGTGCCAGCAGCCGAAGGGGGGGGACTAGCGAACGAACCTACAATGAGCAGTTCTTC
TRBD1 . TRBJ2-7 TRBV18 16 CASSPRGQGSEGEQYF TGTGCCAGCTCACCAAGGGGACAGGGGTCCGAAGGGGAGCAGTACTTC
. . TRBJ1-1 TRBV7-9 14 CASSLLGEGTEAFF TGTGCCAGCAGCTTATTGGGGGAGGGCACTGAAGCTTTCTTT
TRBD1 few TRBJ1-1 TRBV2 11 CASQLQGEAFF TGTGCCAGCCAACTACAGGGGGAAGCTTTCTTT
TRBD2 . TRBJ2-5 TRBV7-3 13 CASSRGGQETQYF TGTGCCAGCAGTCGGGGGGGTCAAGAGACCCAGTACTTC
. . TRBJ1-2 TRBV28 16 CASSLQGQGRGGSYTF TGTGCCAGCAGTTTACAAGGGCAGGGACGAGGAGGTAGCTACACCTTC
TRBD2 once TRBJ2-1 TRBV7-9 18 CASTQGTLRTSGYNEQFF TGTGCCAGCACCCAGGGGACACTGCGGACTAGCGGCTACAATGAGCAGTTCTTC
TRBD1 . TRBJ2-7 TRBV7-2 19 CASSLQPPLAGTAAYEQYF TGTGCCAGCAGCTTACAACCGCCCTTGGCCGGGACAGCCGCCTACGAGCAGTACTTC
. . TRBJ2-5 TRBV5-1 16 CASSFGAGDMQETQYF TGCGCCAGCAGCTTTGGGGCCGGGGACATGCAAGAGACCCAGTACTTC
TRBD1 . TRBJ2-7 TRBV11-2 15 CASSYRRDRGYEQYF TGTGCCAGCAGCTACAGACGGGACAGGGGATACGAGCAGTACTTC
. . TRBJ1-2 TRBV7-9 14 CASSSNPGHYGYTF TGTGCCAGCAGCTCCAACCCAGGGCACTATGGCTACACCTTC
. . TRBJ2-5 TRBV5-1 17 CASSLGEYRDFQETQYF TGCGCCAGCAGCTTGGGGGAATACAGGGATTTCCAAGAGACCCAGTACTTC
TRBD2 . TRBJ2-5 TRBV10-2 15 CASSAGAYLVETQYF TGCGCCAGCAGCGCGGGAGCCTACCTGGTTGAGACCCAGTACTTC
TRBD2 . TRBJ2-3 TRBV5-6 18 CASSLGLLAGGSTDTQYF TGTGCCAGCAGCTTGGGCCTTCTAGCGGGAGGAAGCACAGATACGCAGTATTTT
TRBD1 . TRBJ2-5 TRBV28 14 CASTEQGARETQYF TGTGCCAGCACAGAACAGGGGGCCCGGGAGACCCAGTACTTC
. . TRBJ1-2 TRBV9 14 CASSPGGVGWDYTF TGTGCCAGCAGCCCCGGGGGCGTGGGTTGGGACTACACCTTC
. . TRBJ1-4 TRBV5-8 17 CASSLFIWAGSIEKLFF TGTGCCAGCAGCTTGTTTATCTGGGCAGGAAGTATTGAAAAACTGTTTTTT
. . TRBJ1-2 TRBV11-2 13 CASSPLKNYGYTF TGTGCCAGCAGCCCACTAAAGAACTATGGCTACACCTTC
. once TRBJ2-5 TRBV11-2 15 CASSLGPGTFRGQYF TGTGCCAGCAGCTTAGGACCAGGGACCTTTAGGGGCCAGTACTTC
TRBD2 . TRBJ2-7 TRBV29-1 14 CSAGTSGTDYEQYF TGCAGCGCAGGGACTAGCGGGACCGACTACGAGCAGTACTTC
. . TRBJ1-5 TRBV18 12 CASSPPVGPQHF TGTGCCAGCTCACCACCTGTAGGCCCCCAGCATTTT
. . TRBJ2-3 TRBV28 15 CASRPGTLVTDTQYF TGTGCCAGCAGACCGGGCACCCTTGTAACAGATACGCAGTATTTT
TRBD2 . TRBJ2-1 TRBV7-2 15 CASSLAAGTNHEQFF TGTGCCAGCAGCTTAGCGGCGGGGACTAACCATGAGCAGTTCTTC
TRBD1 . TRBJ2-1 TRBV7-3 16 CASSLGPGGSRNEQFF TGTGCCAGCAGCTTAGGGCCAGGGGGCAGTAGGAATGAGCAGTTCTTC
TRBD1 . TRBJ2-6 TRBV19 17 CASSTRDRGLGANVLTF TGTGCCAGTAGTACCCGGGACAGGGGGCTTGGGGCCAACGTCCTGACTTTC
TRBD1 . TRBJ1-2 TRBV9 15 CASSVGQGTPDGYTF TGTGCCAGCAGCGTGGGACAGGGCACTCCCGATGGCTACACCTTC
TRBD1 . TRBJ2-5 TRBV5-1 15 CASSMSATGEETQYF TGCGCCAGCAGCATGTCCGCGACAGGGGAAGAGACCCAGTACTTC